These T cell receptor beta chains were read from a single sample in a study of T-cell memory formation after mild COVID-19. TCRdb fed the 5' RACE reads into MiXCR, producing one record per CDR3 protein. The sample holds under 450,000 distinct CDR3 sequences, approximately 14% seen once. Sequenced material: PBMCs or a T cell subset sorted from them (not recorded which). These receptors came from a man aged 18 to 30 who had mild COVID-19 (a few samples of this study predate the infection). Cell type and time point are not known. CDR3s include the opening cysteine and the closing phenylalanine or tryptophan. The order of the fields is J gene, clone size, D gene, V gene, CDR3 protein, CDR3 DNA. A D gene is named only where the DNA matches it firmly. Some rows mark clone size as missing; the rest say once, few, many or name a class of expanded clone.

TRBJ2-3 - TRBD2 TRBV11-2 CASSYRETSGGSDTQYF TGTGCCAGCAGCTACCGGGAGACTAGCGGGGGCTCAGATACGCAGTATTTT
TRBJ2-7 - - TRBV20-1 CSARTADSYEQYF TGCAGTGCTAGAACGGCGGACAGCTACGAGCAGTACTTC
TRBJ1-2 few - TRBV7-2 CASSFDLNYGYTF TGTGCCAGCAGCTTCGACCTTAACTATGGCTACACCTTC
TRBJ1-1 few - TRBV5-1 CASSSTSGTPEAFF TGCGCCAGCAGCTCCACAAGCGGGACACCTGAAGCTTTCTTT
TRBJ1-1 - - TRBV7-9 CASSLAPALATEAFF TGTGCCAGCAGCTTAGCCCCGGCTCTTGCCACTGAAGCTTTCTTT
TRBJ2-3 few - TRBV10-3 CAMAKDRFTDTQYF TGTGCCATGGCTAAGGACCGATTCACAGATACGCAGTATTTT
TRBJ1-1 - - TRBV5-1 CASSPIMGGNTEAFF TGCGCCAGCAGCCCGATTATGGGGGGGAACACTGAAGCTTTCTTT
TRBJ1-2 once - TRBV4-1 CASRAYRDYNYGYTF TGCGCCAGCAGGGCTTACCGGGACTATAACTATGGCTACACCTTC
TRBJ1-1 - TRBD1 TRBV20-1 CSAWDSSLGYTEAFF TGCAGTGCTTGGGACAGTTCGTTGGGGTACACTGAAGCTTTCTTT
TRBJ2-1 few - TRBV5-1 CASSLVGGPGAPGDEQFF TGCGCCAGCAGCTTGGTGGGGGGGCCGGGGGCGCCAGGGGATGAGCAGTTCTTC
TRBJ1-2 - TRBD1 TRBV25-1 CASSELGTGDTYGYTF TGTGCCAGCAGTGAATTAGGGACAGGGGACACCTATGGCTACACCTTC
TRBJ1-4 few - TRBV9 CASSSHREGKLFF TGTGCCAGCAGCTCACACAGGGAGGGAAAACTGTTTTTT
TRBJ2-5 - - TRBV11-2 CASSRTPGTETQYF TGTGCCAGCAGCCGGACTCCCGGTACGGAGACCCAGTACTTC
TRBJ2-5 few TRBD2 TRBV4-2 CASSRSSGGVHGETQYF TGTGCCAGCAGCCGATCTAGCGGGGGCGTACATGGAGAGACCCAGTACTTC
TRBJ1-6 - - TRBV28 CASSIFGTTSPLHF TGTGCCAGCAGCATCTTCGGGACAACTTCACCCCTCCACTTT
TRBJ1-3 - - TRBV6-2/TRBV6-3 CASTRDGQFSGNTIYF TGTGCCAGCACCAGAGACGGCCAGTTCTCTGGAAACACCATATATTTT
TRBJ1-5 - TRBD1 TRBV12-3/TRBV12-4 CASSTQGTSNQPQHF TGTGCCAGCAGTACACAGGGGACTAGCAATCAGCCCCAGCATTTT
TRBJ2-7 many - TRBV6-2/TRBV6-3 CASRGYVEQYF TGTGCCAGCAGGGGTTATGTCGAGCAGTACTTC
TRBJ2-3 - - TRBV6-4 CASSDSSSTDTQYF TGTGCCAGCAGTGACTCATCTTCCACAGATACGCAGTATTTT
TRBJ1-1 - - TRBV7-6 CASSFFQAGEAFF TGTGCCAGCAGCTTTTTTCAGGCCGGCGAAGCTTTCTTT
TRBJ2-7 few - TRBV4-3 CASSQEDGLAGEQYF TGCGCCAGCAGCCAAGAAGACGGGCTGGCCGGGGAGCAGTACTTC
TRBJ2-3 - - TRBV7-2 CASRIQGHSTDTQYF TGTGCCAGCAGAATCCAGGGCCATAGCACAGATACGCAGTATTTT
TRBJ1-6 - - TRBV29-1 CSVEDPDGPSSYNSPLHF TGCAGCGTTGAAGATCCGGACGGCCCAAGCTCCTATAATTCACCCCTCCACTTT
TRBJ2-2 many TRBD1 TRBV4-1 CASSRMGQTPPTGELFF TGCGCCAGCAGCCGCATGGGACAGACACCTCCAACCGGGGAGCTGTTTTTT
TRBJ2-1 few - TRBV19 CASSVTGTLWQFF TGTGCCAGTAGTGTCACAGGGACCTTGTGGCAGTTCTTC
TRBJ1-6 - TRBD1 TRBV14 CASTAGDSYNSPLHF TGTGCCAGCACCGCGGGGGACAGCTATAATTCACCCCTCCACTTT
TRBJ2-2 few - TRBV12-3/TRBV12-4 CASSFGLSANTGELFF TGTGCCAGCAGTTTCGGGCTCTCCGCGAACACCGGGGAGCTGTTTTTT
TRBJ1-4 - - TRBV27 CASTSRGTNEKLFF TGTGCCAGTACCTCCAGGGGAACTAATGAAAAACTGTTTTTT
TRBJ2-6 few - TRBV7-2 CASRYFSGANVLTF TGTGCCAGCAGATATTTCTCTGGGGCCAACGTCCTGACTTTC
TRBJ2-1 few - TRBV7-2 CASSPRDQKNPYNEQFF TGTGCCAGCAGCCCGCGTGACCAAAAAAATCCCTACAATGAGCAGTTCTTC
TRBJ2-1 few TRBD2 TRBV4-1 CASSQALAGYNEQFF TGCGCCAGCAGCCAAGCACTAGCGGGATACAATGAGCAGTTCTTC
TRBJ2-7 - - TRBV9 CASSVGADAYEQYF TGTGCCAGCAGCGTAGGAGCGGACGCCTACGAGCAGTACTTC